This record looks at one TCR beta chain sequence and its context. The antigen is undetermined. These donors counted as nominally healthy when sampled, but unrecorded immune exposures were likely. This record belongs to a study of cytomegalovirus exposure and HLA in healthy donors. As for the study in general: Drawn from HLA-typed donors, tens of millions of unique TCRs were held in an early data release.

Amplification used 60 Vbeta primers and 13 Jbeta primers. Clones were sequenced by immunoSEQ multiplex PCR, and TCRdb holds only the in-frame ones, with some missing. The sample holds 80,000 or so clones, 65% to 80% seen once. Regarding the study as a whole: Across all donors, roughly uniform sequencing depth was an assumption of the presence/absence analyses.

V gave up 0 bases and J gave up 1 base; unmatched junction bases: 3. Germline CDR1 SGHRS, CDR2 YFSETQ. The CDR3 is made up of 17 amino acids. This rearrangement joins TRBV5-1 to TRBJ2-3, with 12 bases lining up with TRBD2. Material: PBMCs. This sequence was found in a woman aged 40 to 55 in good health and CMV-seropositive. This chain's CDR3 is CASSLETSGSGTDTQYF. The CDR3 bases are TGCGCCAGCAGCTTGGAGACTAGCGGGAGCGGCACAGATACGCAGTATTTT.